This TCR beta chain was identified in a study of blood T cell repertoires in COVID-19. Authors' methods: Amplification with reference gene primers provided the estimates of nucleated cell counts. Generated by immunoSEQ multiplex PCR, the TCRdb table keeps only in-frame clones and is missing some. V, J and clone size were drawn from that table, and D and trimming were deduced from the DNA. The profile shows tens of thousands of clones, approximately 80% of them singletons. The CDR3 sequence is 15 residues long. V gave up 4 bases and J gave up 7 bases, with 19 bases separating them. Germline V gives CDR1 LNHDA, CDR2 SQIVND (reference sequence).

The gene calls are TRBV19 and TRBJ1-1; the D is unclear. The source of this sequence is an older woman with acute or convalescent COVID-19. The sequenced sample consisted of peripheral blood. This CDR3 reads CASSNAPAVRGEAFF. CDR3 nucleotide sequence: TGTGCCAGTAGTAATGCGCCGGCCGTCCGCGGTGAAGCTTTCTTT.